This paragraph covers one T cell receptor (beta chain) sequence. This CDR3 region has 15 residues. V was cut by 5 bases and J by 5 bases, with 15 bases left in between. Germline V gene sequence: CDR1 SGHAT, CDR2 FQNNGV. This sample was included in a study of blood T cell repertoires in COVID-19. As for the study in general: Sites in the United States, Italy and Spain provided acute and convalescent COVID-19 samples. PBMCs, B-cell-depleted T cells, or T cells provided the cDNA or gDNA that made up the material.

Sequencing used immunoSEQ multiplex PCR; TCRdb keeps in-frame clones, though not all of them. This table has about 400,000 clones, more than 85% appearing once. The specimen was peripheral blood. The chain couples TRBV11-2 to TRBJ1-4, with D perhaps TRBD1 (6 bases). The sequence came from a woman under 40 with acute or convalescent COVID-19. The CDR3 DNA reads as TGTGCCAGCAGCCCCGGCACAGGGACCAATGAAAAACTGTTTTTT. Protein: CASSPGTGTNEKLFF.